This T cell receptor beta chain was recovered during a study of T cells in Graves' hyperthyroidism and ophthalmopathy (dated by TCRdb to the late 2010s). About the study as a whole: Peripheral blood samples were taken at initial diagnosis, before any treatment was given. The paper describes TCR Vbeta CDR3 sequencing of around 130 peripheral blood samples, made up of about 41 ophthalmopathy patients, approximately 73 hyperthyroidism patients and 17 progressor patients. To identify TCR V-J signatures that set the groups apart, the researchers used a discovery cohort of 100 patients, made up of 40 to 45 with Graves' ophthalmopathy and some 56 with stable Graves' hyperthyroidism. For training and testing, the 100 or so patients in the discovery cohort were randomly divided in a 7:3 ratio. The study also compared thyroid tissue and blood T-cell repertoires from about six Graves' hyperthyroidism patients. An independent validation cohort of 18 to 20 hyperthyroidism patients and approximately 16 patients who later progressed to ophthalmopathy tested prospective prediction of ophthalmopathy. After sampling, hyperthyroidism patients received methimazole starting at 30 mg daily, and ophthalmopathy patients received high-dose intravenous methylprednisolone.

This clonotype showed up many times. Its recognized antigen is unknown. One base away there is no much larger clone; base qualities are not given. What the study reported, not specific to this receptor: Most expanded thyroid clonotypes (frequency above 0.001) were also found in blood, which suggests that blood repertoires may mirror thyroid immune responses. During validation, the model predicted progression to ophthalmopathy a median of roughly six months ahead of onset, with approximately 71% sensitivity and less than 85% specificity. Ophthalmopathy was separated from stable hyperthyroidism by a 13 V-J signature model, with 85% to 90% sensitivity and 81% to 82% specificity obtained in cross-validation and 80%/75% obtained in testing. Sample size was not statistically predetermined, and investigators were not blinded to group allocation.

Amplification of TCR beta CDR3 regions was carried out from RNA transcripts. The first round of RT-PCR for the TCR CDR3 was performed with the HTBI primer set and the Qiagen OneStep RT-PCR kit. A second multiplex PCR round built the libraries, followed by size selection and purification. Paired-end sequencing of the libraries was performed with 100 bp reads on an Illumina HiSeq2000. Per the source publication's procedure: SOAPnuke was used to process the raw data, removing reads that contained adapters or uncalled bases, had a mean Phred below 15, or lacked an exact match to the constant primer or identifier. High-quality paired reads were merged using COPE v1.2.5, and each unique nucleotide sequence was defined as a clonotype. MiTCR v1.1 was used to align the clonotypes against IMGT TRBV, TRBD and TRBJ reference segments. Analysis was restricted to V-J combinations with a frequency above 0.0001, which covered roughly 99% of repertoires. The TCS score was defined as F50 (clonal expansion) divided by E x V (chaos), with BLOSUM62-based TCRdist calculated between CDR3 peptides within each V-J. Welch's t-statistics and random forest reduced 514 V-J features to under 15, which were used in a naive Bayes classifier (R e1071). TCRdb applied fastp at Q25 and MiXCR to the public reads, then kept only in-frame beta chains. Each CDR3 protein gets just one entry, which takes the most common genes and DNA from the rows behind it. It is TCRdb's table, rather than the study itself, that gives the V and J calls and clone size. Counted in this sample were around 400,000 distinct CDR3 sequences; 15% to 19% of them appeared once. The ten top clones hold 28% of the sample.

Hyperthyroidism patients were newly diagnosed, had a disease duration of under 2 months, and were aged 18 to 65 years. Any patient with an uncontrolled infection, another autoimmune disease, pregnancy or lactation was excluded. Diagnoses were established on the basis of clinical symptoms, serum thyroxine and TRAb, thyroid ultrasound, and orbital computed tomography. For progressor patients, blood was drawn at the first diagnosis of hyperthyroidism, before any ophthalmopathy symptoms had appeared. Ficoll-Paque density gradient centrifugation was used to isolate PBMCs from 8 to 10 ml of fresh peripheral blood. Progressor patients were defined as those initially diagnosed with Graves' hyperthyroidism in whom ophthalmopathy developed during follow-up. Total RNA was extracted with Trizol reagent, and quality was checked on an Agilent 2100 Bioanalyzer. The TCR comes from a woman aged 18-29 years with Graves' hyperthyroidism that later progressed to Graves' ophthalmopathy. Input material: blood.

The CDR3 sequence is CSANRGNSNQPQHF. The DNA is TGCAGTGCTAATCGGGGGAATAGCAATCAGCCCCAGCATTTT. The chain links TRBV20-1 with TRBJ1-5, and the D gene may be TRBD1, 5 bases matching. The junction carries 10 bases between V and J, which are trimmed by 4 bases and 0 bases respectively. Its CDR3 holds 14 amino acids, cysteine through phenylalanine. Only the CDR3 part of the read is kept: 42 bases, read in frame from the first base. The CDR1 and CDR2 encoded by the germline V gene (reference sequence) are DFQATT and SNEGSKA.